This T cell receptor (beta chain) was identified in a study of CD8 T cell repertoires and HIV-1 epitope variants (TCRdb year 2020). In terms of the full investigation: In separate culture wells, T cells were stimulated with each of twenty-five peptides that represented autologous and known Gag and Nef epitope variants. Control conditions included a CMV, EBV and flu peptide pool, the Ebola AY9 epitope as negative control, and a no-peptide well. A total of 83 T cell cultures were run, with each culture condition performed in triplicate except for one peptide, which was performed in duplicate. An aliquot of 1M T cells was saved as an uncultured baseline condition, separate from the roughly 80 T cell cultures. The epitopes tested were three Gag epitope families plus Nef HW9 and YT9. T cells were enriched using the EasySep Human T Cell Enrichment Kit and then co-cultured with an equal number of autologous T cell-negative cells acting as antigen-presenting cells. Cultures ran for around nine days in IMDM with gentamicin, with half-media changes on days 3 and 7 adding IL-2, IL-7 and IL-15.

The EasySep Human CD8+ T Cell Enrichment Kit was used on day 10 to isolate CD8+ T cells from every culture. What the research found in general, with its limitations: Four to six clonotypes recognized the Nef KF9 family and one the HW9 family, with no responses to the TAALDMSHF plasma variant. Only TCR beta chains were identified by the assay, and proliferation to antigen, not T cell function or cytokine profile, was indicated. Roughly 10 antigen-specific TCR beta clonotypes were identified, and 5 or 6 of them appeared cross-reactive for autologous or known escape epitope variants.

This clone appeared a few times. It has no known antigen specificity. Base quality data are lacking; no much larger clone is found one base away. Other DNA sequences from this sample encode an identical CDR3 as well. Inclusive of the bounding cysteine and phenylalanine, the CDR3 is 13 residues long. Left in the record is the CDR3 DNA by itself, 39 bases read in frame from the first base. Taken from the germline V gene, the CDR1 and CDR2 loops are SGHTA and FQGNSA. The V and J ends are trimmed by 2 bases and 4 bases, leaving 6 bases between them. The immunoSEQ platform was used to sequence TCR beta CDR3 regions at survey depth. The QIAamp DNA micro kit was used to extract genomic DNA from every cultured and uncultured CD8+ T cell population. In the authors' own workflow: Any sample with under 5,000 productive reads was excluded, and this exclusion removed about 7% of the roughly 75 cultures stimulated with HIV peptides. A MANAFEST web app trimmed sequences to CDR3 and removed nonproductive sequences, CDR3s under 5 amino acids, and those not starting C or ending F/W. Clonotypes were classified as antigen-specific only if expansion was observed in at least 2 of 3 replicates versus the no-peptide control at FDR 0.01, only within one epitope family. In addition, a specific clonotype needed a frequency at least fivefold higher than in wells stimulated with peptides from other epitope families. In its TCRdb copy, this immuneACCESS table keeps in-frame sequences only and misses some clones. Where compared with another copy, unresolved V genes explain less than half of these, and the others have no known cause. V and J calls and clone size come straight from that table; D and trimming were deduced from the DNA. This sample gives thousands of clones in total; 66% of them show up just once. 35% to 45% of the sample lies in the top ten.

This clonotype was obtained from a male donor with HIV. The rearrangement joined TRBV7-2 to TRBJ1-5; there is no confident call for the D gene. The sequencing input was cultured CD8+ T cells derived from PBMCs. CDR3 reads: CASSLRPNQPQHF. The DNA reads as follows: TGTGCCAGCAGCTTACGGCCTAATCAGCCCCAGCATTTT.